This T cell receptor beta chain was captured by sequencing in a study of blood T cell repertoires in COVID-19. Study-wide context: Specimens from acute and convalescent COVID-19 originated in the United States, Italy and Spain.

The repertoire was sequenced with immunoSEQ multiplex PCR; TCRdb's copy has only in-frame clones and lacks some. The sample holds just over 95,000 clones; around 80% are singletons and the top ten take about 4%. The germline gives CDR1 SGHRS, CDR2 YFSETQ. This CDR3 contains 11 residues. The V gene lost 4 bases and the J gene lost 9 bases, with 8 bases spanning the gap. The TCR originated in a man in his 60s with acute or convalescent COVID-19. The material sequenced was peripheral blood. This chain joins TRBV5-1 and TRBJ2-1, with a possible D match to TRBD1 (5 bases). The CDR3 loop is CASSQGSEQFF. Here the CDR3 DNA reads TGCGCCAGCAGCCAGGGATCTGAGCAGTTCTTC.